This T cell receptor beta chain was retrieved from a study of blood T cells in healthy people across ages. Notes on the study in general: Diversity of TCR beta correlated strongly with naive T cell percentage.

Comment on this clonotype: The antigen is unknown.

V lost 6 bases and J 4 bases, leaving 6 bases between the germline ends. Germline CDR1 reads MNHEY; CDR2 reads SVGAGI. CDR3 length equals 11 residues. Alongside a J-beta primer mix, a sample-barcoded 5' primer served in a second PCR lasting about 7 to 12 cycles. TCRdb re-called the 5' RACE reads with MiXCR, one entry per CDR3 protein. Found here are over 1,200,000 distinct CDR3 sequences, roughly 60% of them singletons; the top ten hold more than 6%. Sequenced: blood. The receptor comes from a young man in good health. The V and J genes are TRBV6-5 and TRBJ1-2; D remains unclear. The CDR3 bases are TGTGCCAGCAGGACAAGCTATGGCTACACCTTC. It codes for CASRTSYGYTF.